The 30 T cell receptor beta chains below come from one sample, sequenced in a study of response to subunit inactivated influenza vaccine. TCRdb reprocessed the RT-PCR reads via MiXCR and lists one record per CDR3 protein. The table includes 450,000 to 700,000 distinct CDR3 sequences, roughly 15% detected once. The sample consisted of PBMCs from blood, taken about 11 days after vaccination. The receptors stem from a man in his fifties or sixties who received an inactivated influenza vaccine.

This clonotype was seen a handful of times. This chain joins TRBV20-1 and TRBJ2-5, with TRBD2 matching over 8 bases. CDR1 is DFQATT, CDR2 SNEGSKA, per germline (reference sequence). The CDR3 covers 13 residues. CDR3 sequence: CSGWLAGRETQYF. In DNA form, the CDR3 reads TGCAGCGGTTGGCTAGCGGGCCGGGAGACCCAGTACTTC.

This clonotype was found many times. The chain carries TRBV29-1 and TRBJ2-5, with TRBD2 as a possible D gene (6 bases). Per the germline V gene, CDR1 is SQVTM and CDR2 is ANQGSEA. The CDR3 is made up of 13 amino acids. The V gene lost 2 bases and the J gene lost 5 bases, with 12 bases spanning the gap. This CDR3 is CSVEFGSLETQYF. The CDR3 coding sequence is TGCAGCGTTGAATTCGGGAGCCTCGAGACCCAGTACTTC.

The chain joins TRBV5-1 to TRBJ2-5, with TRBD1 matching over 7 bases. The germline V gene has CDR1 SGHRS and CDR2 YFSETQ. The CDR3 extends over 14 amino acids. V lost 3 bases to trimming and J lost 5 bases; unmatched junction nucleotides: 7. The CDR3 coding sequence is TGCGCCAGCAGCTCCGACAGGGTTTGGGAGACCCAGTACTTC. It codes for CASSSDRVWETQYF.

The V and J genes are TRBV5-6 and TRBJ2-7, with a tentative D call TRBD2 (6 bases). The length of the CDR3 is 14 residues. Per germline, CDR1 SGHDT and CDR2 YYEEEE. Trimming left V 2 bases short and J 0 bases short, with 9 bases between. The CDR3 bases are TGTGCCAGCAGCTTCGGACTAAACTCCTACGAGCAGTACTTC. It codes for CASSFGLNSYEQYF.

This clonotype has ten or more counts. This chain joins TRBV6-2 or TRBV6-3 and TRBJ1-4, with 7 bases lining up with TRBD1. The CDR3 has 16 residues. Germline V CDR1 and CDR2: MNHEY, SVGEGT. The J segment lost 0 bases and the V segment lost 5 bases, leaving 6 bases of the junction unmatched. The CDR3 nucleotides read TGTGCCAGCAGTCCGGGACAGCGAACAACTAATGAAAAACTGTTTTTT. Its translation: CASSPGQRTTNEKLFF.

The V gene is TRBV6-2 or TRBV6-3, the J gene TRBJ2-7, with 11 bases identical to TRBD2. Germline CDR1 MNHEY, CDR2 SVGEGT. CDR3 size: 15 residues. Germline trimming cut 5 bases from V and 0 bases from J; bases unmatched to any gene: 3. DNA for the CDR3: TGTGCCAGCAGTGTACTAGCGGGAGCCTCCTACGAGCAGTACTTC. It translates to CASSVLAGASYEQYF.

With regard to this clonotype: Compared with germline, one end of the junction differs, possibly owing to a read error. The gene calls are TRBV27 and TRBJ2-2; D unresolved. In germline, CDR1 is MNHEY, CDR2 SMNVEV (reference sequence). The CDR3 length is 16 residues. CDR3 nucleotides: TGTGCCAGCAGTTTATTCGGGCAGGCGAAAACCGGGGAGCTGTTTTTT. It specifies CASSLFGQAKTGELFF.

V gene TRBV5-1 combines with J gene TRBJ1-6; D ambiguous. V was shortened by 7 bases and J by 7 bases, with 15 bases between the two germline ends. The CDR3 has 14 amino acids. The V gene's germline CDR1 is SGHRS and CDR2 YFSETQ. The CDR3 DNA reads TGCGCCAGCCGGGAGGGAGGGAGCAATTCACCCCTCCACTTT. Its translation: CASREGGSNSPLHF.

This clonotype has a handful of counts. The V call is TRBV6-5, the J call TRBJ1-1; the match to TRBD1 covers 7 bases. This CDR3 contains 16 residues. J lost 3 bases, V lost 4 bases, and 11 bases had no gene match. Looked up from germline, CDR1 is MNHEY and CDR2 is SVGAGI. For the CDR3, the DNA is TGTGCCAGCAGTTCAACCTCGACAGGGCCATACACTGAAGCTTTCTTT. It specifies CASSSTSTGPYTEAFF.

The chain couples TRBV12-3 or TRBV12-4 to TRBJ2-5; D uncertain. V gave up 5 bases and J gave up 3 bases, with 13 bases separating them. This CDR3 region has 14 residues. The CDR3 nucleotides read TGTGCCAGCAGTCCATGGGGTTCCAAAGAGACCCAGTACTTC. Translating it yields CASSPWGSKETQYF.

DNA of the CDR3: TGTGCCAGCAGCTTAGGTGGACTAGCGGGAGAGACCCAGTACTTC. This gives the protein CASSLGGLAGETQYF. The V call is TRBV7-2, the J call TRBJ2-5; 11 positions agree with TRBD2. The germline V gene encodes CDR1 SGHTA and CDR2 FQGNSA. Losses at the gene ends were 1 base for V and 4 bases for J; bases not matched to a gene: 2. This CDR3 comprises 15 residues. The full variable domain, in which reference TRBV7-2 and TRBJ2-5 provide the parts outside the CDR3, is GAGVSQSPSNKVTEKGKDVELRCDPISGHTALYWYRQSLGQGLEFLIYFQGNSAPDKSGLPSDRFSAERTGGSVSTLTIQRTQQEDSAVYLCASSLGGLAGETQYFGPGTRLLVL.

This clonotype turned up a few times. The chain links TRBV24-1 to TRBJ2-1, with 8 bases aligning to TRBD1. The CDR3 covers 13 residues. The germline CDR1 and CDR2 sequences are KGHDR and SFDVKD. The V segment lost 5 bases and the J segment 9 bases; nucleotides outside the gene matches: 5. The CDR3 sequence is CATSAQGASEQFF. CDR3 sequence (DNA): TGTGCCACCAGTGCCCAGGGGGCTAGTGAGCAGTTCTTC.

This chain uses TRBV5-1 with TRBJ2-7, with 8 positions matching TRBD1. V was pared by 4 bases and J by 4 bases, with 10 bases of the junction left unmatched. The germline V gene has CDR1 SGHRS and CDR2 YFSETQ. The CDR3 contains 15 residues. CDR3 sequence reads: CASSLEAGGGYEQYF. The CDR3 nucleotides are TGCGCCAGCAGCCTGGAGGCAGGGGGCGGTTACGAGCAGTACTTC.

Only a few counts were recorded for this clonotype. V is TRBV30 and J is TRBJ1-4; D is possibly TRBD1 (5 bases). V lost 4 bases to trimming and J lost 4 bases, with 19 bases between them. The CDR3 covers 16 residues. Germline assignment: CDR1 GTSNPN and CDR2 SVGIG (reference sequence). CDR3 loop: CAWNTGTLALNEKLFF. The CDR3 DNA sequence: TGTGCCTGGAACACCGGGACCCTCGCTCTTAATGAAAAACTGTTTTTT.

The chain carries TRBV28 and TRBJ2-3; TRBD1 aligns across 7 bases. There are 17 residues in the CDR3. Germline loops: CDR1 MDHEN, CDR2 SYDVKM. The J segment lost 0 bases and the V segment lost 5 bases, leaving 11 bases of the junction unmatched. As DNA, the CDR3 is TGTGCCAGCAGTCTACCGGGACAGCATAAGAGCACAGATACGCAGTATTTT. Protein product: CASSLPGQHKSTDTQYF.

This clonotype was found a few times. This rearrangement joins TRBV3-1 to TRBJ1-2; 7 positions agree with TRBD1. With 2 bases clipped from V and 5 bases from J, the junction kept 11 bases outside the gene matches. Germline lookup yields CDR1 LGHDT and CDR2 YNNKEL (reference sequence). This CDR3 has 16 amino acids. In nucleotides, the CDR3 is TGTGCCAGCAGCCAATCTGCGCTGAGACAGGGTTATGGCTACACCTTC. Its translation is CASSQSALRQGYGYTF.

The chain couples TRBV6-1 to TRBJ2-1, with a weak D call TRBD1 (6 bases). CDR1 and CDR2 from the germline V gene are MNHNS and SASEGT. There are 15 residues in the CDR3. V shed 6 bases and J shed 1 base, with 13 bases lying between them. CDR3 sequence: CASRTGLGSYNEQFF. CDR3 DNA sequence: TGTGCCAGCAGAACAGGGCTAGGGTCCTACAATGAGCAGTTCTTC.

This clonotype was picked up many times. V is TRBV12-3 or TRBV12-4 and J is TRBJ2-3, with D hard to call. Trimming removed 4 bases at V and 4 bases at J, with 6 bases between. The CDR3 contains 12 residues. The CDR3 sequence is CASSSLADTQYF. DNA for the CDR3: TGTGCCAGCAGTTCCCTGGCAGATACGCAGTATTTT.

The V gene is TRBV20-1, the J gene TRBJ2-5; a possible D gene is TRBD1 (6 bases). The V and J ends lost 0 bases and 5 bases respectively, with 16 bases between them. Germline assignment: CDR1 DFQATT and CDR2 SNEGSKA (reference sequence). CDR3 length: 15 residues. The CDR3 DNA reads TGCAGTGCTAGAGATTGGCAGGGGAGTTCGGAGACCCAGTACTTC. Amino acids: CSARDWQGSSETQYF.

CDR3 residues: CASSLSRAHEQYF. The CDR3 DNA reads TGTGCCAGCAGCTTATCTAGGGCCCACGAGCAGTACTTC. The chain has TRBV11-2 and TRBJ2-7; D gene unclear. CDR1 SGHAT and CDR2 FQNNGV come from the germline V gene. The CDR3 consists of 13 residues. V was clipped by 2 bases and J by 5 bases, with 10 bases between them.

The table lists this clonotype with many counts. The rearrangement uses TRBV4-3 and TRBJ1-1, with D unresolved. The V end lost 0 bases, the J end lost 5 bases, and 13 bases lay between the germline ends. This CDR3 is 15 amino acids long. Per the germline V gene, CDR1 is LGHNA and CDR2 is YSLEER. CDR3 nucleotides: TGCGCCAGCAGCCAAGAACGGGGAGTTAGGACTGAAGCTTTCTTT. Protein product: CASSQERGVRTEAFF.

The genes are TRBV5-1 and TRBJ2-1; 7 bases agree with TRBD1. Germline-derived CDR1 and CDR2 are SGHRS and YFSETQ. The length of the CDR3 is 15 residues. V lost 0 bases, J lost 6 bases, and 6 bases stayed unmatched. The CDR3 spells CASSLGAQGFNEQFF. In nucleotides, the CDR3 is TGCGCCAGCAGCTTGGGGGCACAGGGGTTCAATGAGCAGTTCTTC.

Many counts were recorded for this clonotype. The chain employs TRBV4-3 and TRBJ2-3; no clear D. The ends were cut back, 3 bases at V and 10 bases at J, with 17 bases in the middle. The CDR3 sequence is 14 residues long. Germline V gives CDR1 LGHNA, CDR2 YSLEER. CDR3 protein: CASSHEKVGRPQYF. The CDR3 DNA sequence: TGCGCCAGCAGCCACGAGAAGGTGGGCCGTCCGCAGTATTTT.

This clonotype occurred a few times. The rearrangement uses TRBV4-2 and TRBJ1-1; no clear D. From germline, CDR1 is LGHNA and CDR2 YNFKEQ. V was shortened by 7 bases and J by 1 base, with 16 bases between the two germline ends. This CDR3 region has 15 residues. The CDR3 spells CASTRDPLGNTEAFF. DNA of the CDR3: TGTGCCAGCACCCGAGACCCCTTGGGGAACACTGAAGCTTTCTTT.

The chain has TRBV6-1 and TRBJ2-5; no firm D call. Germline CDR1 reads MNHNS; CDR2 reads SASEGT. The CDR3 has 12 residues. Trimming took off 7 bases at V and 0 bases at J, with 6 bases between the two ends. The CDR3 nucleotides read TGTGCCAGCACCGCGAACCAAGAGACCCAGTACTTC. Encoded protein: CASTANQETQYF.

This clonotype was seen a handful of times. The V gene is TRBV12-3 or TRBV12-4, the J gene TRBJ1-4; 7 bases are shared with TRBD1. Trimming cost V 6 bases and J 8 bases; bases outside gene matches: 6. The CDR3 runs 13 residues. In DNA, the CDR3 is TGTGCCAGCAGAAAAGGGACAGCCGAAAAACTGTTTTTT. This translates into CASRKGTAEKLFF.

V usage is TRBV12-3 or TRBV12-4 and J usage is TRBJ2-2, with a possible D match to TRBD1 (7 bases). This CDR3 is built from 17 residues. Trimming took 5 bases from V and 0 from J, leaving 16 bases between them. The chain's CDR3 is CASSPHGGGPNTGELFF. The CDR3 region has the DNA TGTGCCAGCAGTCCCCACGGAGGGGGCCCGAACACCGGGGAGCTGTTTTTT.

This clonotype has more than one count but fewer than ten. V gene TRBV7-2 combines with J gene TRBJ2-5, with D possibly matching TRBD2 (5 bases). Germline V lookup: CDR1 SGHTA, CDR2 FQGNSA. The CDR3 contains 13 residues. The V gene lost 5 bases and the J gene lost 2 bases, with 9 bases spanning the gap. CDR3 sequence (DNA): TGTGCCAGCAGCCCTAGCCGACAAGAGACCCAGTACTTC. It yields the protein CASSPSRQETQYF.

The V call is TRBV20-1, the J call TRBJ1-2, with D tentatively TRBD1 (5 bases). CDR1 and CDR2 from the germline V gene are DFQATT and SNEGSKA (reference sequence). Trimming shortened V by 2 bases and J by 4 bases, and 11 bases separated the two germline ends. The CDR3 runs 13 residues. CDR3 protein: CSARTPGTYGYTF. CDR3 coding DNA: TGCAGTGCTAGAACCCCGGGGACCTATGGCTACACCTTC.

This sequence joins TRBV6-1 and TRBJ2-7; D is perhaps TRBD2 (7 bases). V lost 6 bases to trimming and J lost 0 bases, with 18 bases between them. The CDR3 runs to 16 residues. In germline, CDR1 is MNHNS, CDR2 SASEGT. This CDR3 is CASRNLRGDTSYEQYF. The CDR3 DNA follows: TGTGCCAGCAGAAACCTTCGGGGGGACACCTCCTACGAGCAGTACTTC.